The rows below give T cell receptor beta chains drawn from one sample of a study of regulatory T cells in long-lasting Graves disease. TCRdb fed the multiplex PCR reads into MiXCR, producing one record per CDR3 protein. The table has more than 650,000 distinct CDR3 sequences, around 30% seen once; the top ten hold 40% to 55%. The specimen comprised peripheral blood mononuclear cells (PBMCs), sampled when the disease was refractory, from a patient treated with antithyroid drugs. These receptors were taken from a female donor with Graves disease. The CDR3 runs from the conserved cysteine through the conserved F or W. The D gene is left open where the match is weak. Expanded clones are given a class, and other clones once, few, many or no size at all.

j_call: TRBJ2-7
clone_size: many
d_call: TRBD2
v_call: TRBV5-5
cdr3_aa: CASSPGLAATYEQYF
cdr3_nt: TGTGCCAGCAGCCCGGGACTAGCGGCCACCTACGAGCAGTACTTC

j_call: TRBJ2-5
clone_size: -
d_call: TRBD1
v_call: TRBV27
cdr3_aa: CASNTVDRAYQETQYF
cdr3_nt: TGTGCCAGCAACACCGTCGACAGGGCGTACCAAGAGACCCAGTACTTC

j_call: TRBJ1-1
clone_size: -
d_call: TRBD1
v_call: TRBV6-5
cdr3_aa: CASSFDDRVSEAFF
cdr3_nt: TGTGCCAGCAGTTTCGACGACAGGGTTAGTGAAGCTTTCTTT

j_call: TRBJ2-3
clone_size: -
d_call: -
v_call: TRBV2
cdr3_aa: CATTGPGTDTQYF
cdr3_nt: TGTGCCACGACAGGACCGGGCACAGATACGCAGTATTTT

j_call: TRBJ1-1
clone_size: -
d_call: TRBD1
v_call: TRBV6-1
cdr3_aa: CASRLRQGGTEAFF
cdr3_nt: TGTGCCAGCAGACTTCGACAGGGCGGTACTGAAGCTTTCTTT

j_call: TRBJ2-2
clone_size: few
d_call: -
v_call: TRBV12-5
cdr3_aa: CASGPGTSTGELFF
cdr3_nt: TGTGCTAGTGGGCCCGGGACGTCAACCGGGGAGCTGTTTTTT

j_call: TRBJ2-2
clone_size: -
d_call: -
v_call: TRBV6-1
cdr3_aa: CASTRRPNTGELFF
cdr3_nt: TGTGCCAGCACCCGGAGGCCCAACACCGGGGAGCTGTTTTTT

j_call: TRBJ1-5
clone_size: -
d_call: -
v_call: TRBV19
cdr3_aa: CASHPPRLDGYSNQPQHF
cdr3_nt: TGTGCCAGTCATCCACCGCGTCTCGATGGATATAGCAATCAGCCCCAGCATTTT

j_call: TRBJ1-1
clone_size: -
d_call: TRBD1
v_call: TRBV6-5
cdr3_aa: CASSYHKQGANTEAFF
cdr3_nt: TGTGCCAGCAGTTACCATAAACAGGGGGCGAACACTGAAGCTTTCTTT

j_call: TRBJ1-5
clone_size: many
d_call: -
v_call: TRBV28
cdr3_aa: CASSKGQPQHF
cdr3_nt: TGTGCCAGCAGTAAGGGTCAGCCCCAGCATTTT

j_call: TRBJ1-1
clone_size: -
d_call: -
v_call: TRBV10-3
cdr3_aa: CAISGPQGNTEAFF
cdr3_nt: TGTGCCATCAGTGGTCCTCAGGGGAACACTGAAGCTTTCTTT

j_call: TRBJ2-5
clone_size: -
d_call: -
v_call: TRBV2
cdr3_aa: CASSGLVQETQYF
cdr3_nt: TGTGCCAGCAGTGGGCTAGTTCAAGAGACCCAGTACTTC

j_call: TRBJ2-2
clone_size: many
d_call: -
v_call: TRBV11-2
cdr3_aa: CASSQTGTGELFF
cdr3_nt: TGTGCCAGCAGCCAAACAGGGACCGGGGAGCTGTTTTTT

j_call: TRBJ2-7
clone_size: many
d_call: TRBD2
v_call: TRBV28
cdr3_aa: CASIGAGGSYEQYF
cdr3_nt: TGTGCCAGCATTGGCGCGGGAGGCTCCTACGAGCAGTACTTC

j_call: TRBJ1-1
clone_size: -
d_call: -
v_call: TRBV6-1
cdr3_aa: CASSEGGVRENGTEAFF
cdr3_nt: TGTGCCAGCAGTGAAGGGGGGGTCAGGGAGAATGGCACTGAAGCTTTCTTT

j_call: TRBJ1-2
clone_size: -
d_call: -
v_call: TRBV6-1
cdr3_aa: CASRDTGSTNYGYTF
cdr3_nt: TGTGCCAGCAGGGATACAGGGAGCACTAACTATGGCTACACCTTC

j_call: TRBJ2-5
clone_size: -
d_call: TRBD2
v_call: TRBV20-1
cdr3_aa: CSARETSGRAYETQYF
cdr3_nt: TGCAGTGCTAGAGAAACTAGCGGGAGGGCCTACGAGACCCAGTACTTC

j_call: TRBJ2-7
clone_size: -
d_call: TRBD2
v_call: TRBV20-1
cdr3_aa: CSARDKLASTYEQYF
cdr3_nt: TGCAGTGCTAGAGATAAACTAGCGTCTACCTACGAGCAGTACTTC

j_call: TRBJ1-6
clone_size: -
d_call: -
v_call: TRBV4-1
cdr3_aa: CASSQEVRGSPLHF
cdr3_nt: TGCGCCAGCAGCCAAGAAGTCAGGGGTTCACCCCTCCACTTT

j_call: TRBJ2-7
clone_size: -
d_call: TRBD2
v_call: TRBV5-5
cdr3_aa: CASSLQTSRDEQYF
cdr3_nt: TGTGCCAGCAGCTTACAGACTAGCCGGGACGAGCAGTACTTC

j_call: TRBJ1-1
clone_size: -
d_call: TRBD1
v_call: TRBV18
cdr3_aa: CASSPKTGYTEAFF
cdr3_nt: TGTGCCAGCTCACCCAAGACAGGGTACACTGAAGCTTTCTTT

j_call: TRBJ1-1
clone_size: -
d_call: -
v_call: TRBV5-1
cdr3_aa: CASSLASGATEAFF
cdr3_nt: TGCGCCAGCAGCTTGGCCTCGGGTGCCACTGAAGCTTTCTTT

j_call: TRBJ2-5
clone_size: -
d_call: -
v_call: TRBV7-9
cdr3_aa: CASSLNDGTRETQYF
cdr3_nt: TGTGCCAGCAGCTTAAACGACGGGACCCGAGAGACCCAGTACTTC

j_call: TRBJ2-2
clone_size: -
d_call: -
v_call: TRBV20-1
cdr3_aa: CSALGWGADTGELFF
cdr3_nt: TGCAGTGCACTCGGGTGGGGAGCGGACACCGGGGAGCTGTTTTTT

j_call: TRBJ1-1
clone_size: -
d_call: -
v_call: TRBV6-5
cdr3_aa: CASSYSVGEAFF
cdr3_nt: TGTGCCAGCAGTTACTCAGTAGGGGAGGCTTTCTTT

j_call: TRBJ2-5
clone_size: -
d_call: -
v_call: TRBV7-9
cdr3_aa: CASSQQARETQYF
cdr3_nt: TGTGCCAGCAGTCAACAGGCACGAGAGACCCAGTACTTC

j_call: TRBJ1-4
clone_size: -
d_call: TRBD1
v_call: TRBV4-1
cdr3_aa: CASSQGQGRGEKLFF
cdr3_nt: TGCGCCAGCAGCCAAGGACAGGGCCGGGGTGAAAAACTGTTTTTT

j_call: TRBJ1-5
clone_size: -
d_call: -
v_call: TRBV28
cdr3_aa: CASSHGRGLHQPQHF
cdr3_nt: TGTGCCAGCAGTCACGGTAGGGGCCTGCATCAGCCCCAGCATTTT

j_call: TRBJ2-7
clone_size: few
d_call: -
v_call: TRBV27
cdr3_aa: CATRSDPEQYF
cdr3_nt: TGTGCCACCAGATCAGATCCCGAGCAGTACTTC

j_call: TRBJ2-1
clone_size: -
d_call: -
v_call: TRBV12-3/TRBV12-4
cdr3_aa: CASSRGVARDNEQFF
cdr3_nt: TGTGCCAGCAGTCGTGGGGTAGCGAGGGACAATGAGCAGTTCTTC

j_call: TRBJ1-2
clone_size: many
d_call: -
v_call: TRBV27
cdr3_aa: CASSLNRERNYGYTF
cdr3_nt: TGTGCCAGCAGTTTAAACAGGGAGAGGAATTATGGCTACACCTTC

j_call: TRBJ2-1
clone_size: -
d_call: TRBD1
v_call: TRBV2
cdr3_aa: CASSEGQWVTNEQFF
cdr3_nt: TGTGCCAGCAGTGAGGGACAGTGGGTTACGAATGAGCAGTTCTTC

j_call: TRBJ2-5
clone_size: few
d_call: -
v_call: TRBV7-3
cdr3_aa: CASSLQGNGETQYF
cdr3_nt: TGTGCCAGCAGCTTACAGGGGAATGGAGAGACCCAGTACTTC

j_call: TRBJ1-5
clone_size: few
d_call: -
v_call: TRBV12-3/TRBV12-4
cdr3_aa: CASSNRLSNQPQHF
cdr3_nt: TGTGCCAGCAGTAACAGGCTTAGCAATCAGCCCCAGCATTTT

j_call: TRBJ2-7
clone_size: -
d_call: -
v_call: TRBV30
cdr3_aa: CAWSPHYEQYF
cdr3_nt: TGTGCCTGGAGTCCACACTACGAGCAGTACTTC

j_call: TRBJ1-3
clone_size: few
d_call: TRBD1
v_call: TRBV12-3/TRBV12-4
cdr3_aa: CASSLSGQLNTIYF
cdr3_nt: TGTGCCAGCAGTTTATCGGGACAGTTAAACACCATATATTTT

j_call: TRBJ1-5
clone_size: few
d_call: -
v_call: TRBV30
cdr3_aa: CAWSVGSSNQPQHF
cdr3_nt: TGTGCCTGGAGTGTCGGGAGTAGCAATCAGCCCCAGCATTTT

j_call: TRBJ1-6
clone_size: few
d_call: -
v_call: TRBV2
cdr3_aa: CASKKGSHSYNSPLHF
cdr3_nt: TGTGCCAGCAAAAAGGGGTCCCACTCCTATAATTCACCCCTCCACTTT

j_call: TRBJ1-2
clone_size: once
d_call: -
v_call: TRBV19
cdr3_aa: CASARQTNGYTF
cdr3_nt: TGTGCCAGCGCCAGACAAACAAATGGCTACACCTTC

j_call: TRBJ2-4
clone_size: -
d_call: -
v_call: TRBV5-6
cdr3_aa: CASSWDGVKNIQYF
cdr3_nt: TGTGCCAGCAGCTGGGACGGAGTCAAAAACATTCAGTACTTC

j_call: TRBJ2-7
clone_size: few
d_call: TRBD2
v_call: TRBV6-9
cdr3_aa: CASSSRGAGGPEQYF
cdr3_nt: TGTGCCAGCAGTTCCCGGGGAGCGGGAGGGCCCGAGCAGTACTTC

j_call: TRBJ1-1
clone_size: many
d_call: -
v_call: TRBV28
cdr3_aa: CASSLSYRGTEAFF
cdr3_nt: TGTGCCAGCAGTTTAAGTTATAGGGGAACTGAAGCTTTCTTT

j_call: TRBJ1-2
clone_size: -
d_call: -
v_call: TRBV30
cdr3_aa: CAWRAGDGYTF
cdr3_nt: TGTGCCTGGAGGGCAGGGGATGGCTACACCTTC

j_call: TRBJ1-5
clone_size: -
d_call: -
v_call: TRBV19
cdr3_aa: CASSIFIGISSNQPQHF
cdr3_nt: TGTGCCAGTAGTATATTCATAGGGATCTCCTCCAATCAGCCCCAGCATTTT

j_call: TRBJ1-1
clone_size: many
d_call: -
v_call: TRBV5-1
cdr3_aa: CASSQQGNTEAFF
cdr3_nt: TGTGCCAGCAGCCAACAGGGGAACACTGAAGCTTTCTTT

j_call: TRBJ2-1
clone_size: -
d_call: -
v_call: TRBV12-3/TRBV12-4
cdr3_aa: CASSLVGDEQFF
cdr3_nt: TGTGCCAGCAGTTTGGTAGGCGATGAGCAGTTCTTC

j_call: TRBJ2-7
clone_size: -
d_call: -
v_call: TRBV10-3
cdr3_aa: CAILRESFYEQYF
cdr3_nt: TGTGCCATCCTTCGGGAGTCGTTCTACGAGCAGTACTTC

j_call: TRBJ1-5
clone_size: -
d_call: -
v_call: TRBV16
cdr3_aa: CASIKERGGPQHF
cdr3_nt: TGTGCCAGCATCAAGGAGAGGGGGGGACCCCAGCATTTT

j_call: TRBJ1-5
clone_size: few
d_call: -
v_call: TRBV12-3/TRBV12-4
cdr3_aa: CASSLSGFSGNQPQHF
cdr3_nt: TGTGCCAGCAGTTTAAGTGGGTTCTCGGGAAATCAGCCCCAGCATTTT

j_call: TRBJ1-3
clone_size: -
d_call: -
v_call: TRBV10-2
cdr3_aa: CASGPSGNTIYF
cdr3_nt: TGCGCCAGCGGGCCCTCTGGAAACACCATATATTTT

j_call: TRBJ2-1
clone_size: few
d_call: -
v_call: TRBV11-1
cdr3_aa: CASSLKGFSGSYNEQFF
cdr3_nt: TGTGCCAGCAGCTTAAAAGGGTTTAGCGGTTCCTACAATGAGCAGTTCTTC

j_call: TRBJ1-1
clone_size: few
d_call: -
v_call: TRBV28
cdr3_aa: CASSPPQRNTEAFF
cdr3_nt: TGTGCCAGCAGCCCTCCTCAGAGGAACACTGAAGCTTTCTTT

j_call: TRBJ2-6
clone_size: few
d_call: -
v_call: TRBV12-3/TRBV12-4
cdr3_aa: CASRFSGANVLTF
cdr3_nt: TGTGCCAGCAGGTTCTCTGGGGCCAACGTCCTGACTTTC

j_call: TRBJ2-7
clone_size: -
d_call: -
v_call: TRBV28
cdr3_aa: CASSPGTLSAYEQYF
cdr3_nt: TGTGCCAGCAGCCCCGGGACCCTTTCGGCCTACGAGCAGTACTTC